This T cell receptor beta chain appears in the sequencing data of a study of technical replicates of blood from a few donors. Profiling relied on immunoSEQ multiplex PCR, and the TCRdb table lists in-frame clones only, not all of them. Seen here are roughly 59,000 clones, 86% observed once, and the top ten hold roughly 5%. The V gene's germline CDR1 is LNHDA and CDR2 SQIVND (reference sequence). V lost 4 bases and J lost 6; bases outside the gene matches: 5. The CDR3 runs 15 residues. This receptor was taken from a human donor in good health. Some clones in this sample may be carry-over from other donors' samples. V usage is TRBV19 and J usage is TRBJ2-2; 10 nucleotides match TRBD2. The sequenced sample was PBMCs. The CDR3 sequence is CASSRPAGGPGELFF. CDR3 bases: TGTGCCAGTAGTAGGCCAGCGGGGGGGCCCGGGGAGCTGTTTTTT.